These 32 T cell receptor beta chains originate from one sample sequenced in a study of blood T cell repertoires in COVID-19. Libraries were prepared by immunoSEQ multiplex PCR; TCRdb keeps only in-frame clonotypes and omits some of them. This repertoire shows some 250,000 clones, roughly 93% found once; its top ten account for about 2.5%. Sequencing used PBMCs or T cells enriched from blood (not recorded which). The receptors stem from a middle-aged woman with acute COVID-19.

This clone has just one count. J is TRBJ2-1 and V is TRBV19; 11 bases fit TRBD1. CDR3 length equals 19 residues. Germline CDR1 and CDR2: LNHDA and SQIVND (reference sequence). V shed 3 bases and J 0 bases; nucleotides not matched to a gene: 10. CDR3 bases: TGTGCCAGTAGTATTCGAGGACAGGGGGCCATCCACTCCTACAATGAGCAGTTCTTC. Its protein is CASSIRGQGAIHSYNEQFF.

The chain couples TRBV19 to TRBJ2-7; 16 nucleotides align to TRBD2. J gave up 7 bases and V 0 bases, and 9 bases lay outside the gene matches. This CDR3 spans 18 amino acids. The germline CDR1 and CDR2 sequences are LNHDA and SQIVND (reference sequence). CDR3 DNA: TGTGCCAGTAGTATAGAGAAACCGGGACTAGCGGGGGGGGAAGAGCAGTACTTC. Translated: CASSIEKPGLAGGEEQYF.

The chain uses TRBV11-3 and TRBJ2-3; D might be TRBD2 (5 bases). CDR1 is SGHNT and CDR2 is YENEEA in the germline V gene. CDR3 length: 14 residues. V gave up 3 bases and J gave up 6 bases, with 13 bases separating them. CDR3 sequence (DNA): TGTGCCAGCAGCTTGGGCGAGGGCTTGGATACGCAGTATTTT. It translates to CASSLGEGLDTQYF.

This clone was recorded a few times. The chain links TRBV7-2 to TRBJ2-7; a weak D match, TRBD2 (6 bases). The CDR3 spans 14 residues. V gave up 5 bases and J gave up 3 bases, with 14 bases separating them. Germline V gives CDR1 SGHTA, CDR2 FQGNSA. The CDR3 DNA follows: TGTGCCAGCAGCCGGAGTAGCGGATACTACGAGCAGTACTTC. Translation gives CASSRSSGYYEQYF. The complete variable domain, with remaining parts taken from reference TRBV7-2 and TRBJ2-7, reads GAGVSQSPSNKVTEKGKDVELRCDPISGHTALYWYRQSLGQGLEFLIYFQGNSAPDKSGLPSDRFSAERTGGSVSTLTIQRTQQEDSAVYLCASSRSSGYYEQYFGPGTRLTVT.

This clone turned up a few times. CDR3: CASSPQPWSGYTF. The CDR3 DNA is TGTGCCAGCAGCCCCCAGCCGTGGAGTGGCTACACCTTC. V is TRBV7-9 and J is TRBJ1-2; D gene ambiguous. The CDR3 spans 13 residues. Trimming pared 5 bases from V and 7 bases from J, leaving 14 bases between. Germline V CDR1 and CDR2: SEHNR, FQNEAQ (reference sequence).

The chain links TRBV7-8 to TRBJ1-1; 8 bases align to TRBD1. The V gene's germline CDR1 is SGHVS and CDR2 FQNEAQ. CDR3 length: 13 amino acids. V was pared by 5 bases and J by 4 bases, with 3 bases of the junction left unmatched. The CDR3 protein is CASSTDRGTEAFF. CDR3 nucleotides: TGTGCCAGCAGCACCGACAGGGGCACTGAAGCTTTCTTT.

The chain couples TRBV29-1 to TRBJ2-3, with 10 bases fitting TRBD2. Losses at the gene ends were 5 bases for V and 4 bases for J; bases not matched to a gene: 12. Looked up from germline, CDR1 is SQVTM and CDR2 is ANQGSEA. This CDR3 has 16 amino acids. CDR3 sequence (DNA): TGCAGCGTTCTAAAGCGGGGGGGCGAAGCGGCAGATACGCAGTATTTT. This translates into CSVLKRGGEAADTQYF.

The CDR3 protein is CASSLGRGTEAFF. The CDR3 DNA sequence: TGTGCCAGCAGCTTAGGCAGGGGCACTGAAGCTTTCTTT. This sequence joins TRBV13 and TRBJ1-1; a possible D gene is TRBD1 (6 bases). V was shortened by 0 bases and J by 4 bases, with 6 bases between the two germline ends. The CDR3 has 13 residues. CDR1 PRHDT and CDR2 FYEKMQ come from the germline V gene (reference sequence).

The CDR3 region is CASSTPRTVYGYTF. The DNA for the CDR3 is TGTGCCAGCAGTACCCCCCGGACAGTCTATGGCTACACCTTC. The chain joins TRBV28 to TRBJ1-2; D may be TRBD1 (6 bases). Trimming cost V 5 bases and J 4 bases, with 14 bases left between them. CDR3 size: 14 residues. CDR1 is MDHEN, CDR2 SYDVKM, per germline.

The CDR3 bases are TGTGCCAGCAGCAAGGGACTAGCGGGAGTCGGGGGGGAGCTGTTTTTT. Amino acids: CASSKGLAGVGGELFF. The chain uses TRBV5-4 and TRBJ2-2; 14 bases are a match to TRBD2. After removal of 4 bases from V and 8 bases from J, the junction contained 7 bases not matched to a gene. This CDR3 spans 16 amino acids. Germline CDR1 and CDR2: SGHNT and YYREEE (reference sequence).

The chain carries TRBV7-8 and TRBJ2-7, with 9 bases fitting TRBD1. Germline CDR1 reads SGHVS; CDR2 reads FQNEAQ. J lost 0 bases, V lost 2 bases, and 8 bases had no gene match. This CDR3 region has 17 residues. CDR3 DNA: TGTGCCAGCAGCTTAAGGCGGACAGGGGAGCCCTCCTACGAGCAGTACTTC. It encodes CASSLRRTGEPSYEQYF.

The chain recombines TRBV5-6 with TRBJ2-7, with a weak D call TRBD1 (5 bases). Trimming removed 3 bases from V and 2 bases from J, with 15 bases in between. CDR3 size: 15 residues. Per the germline V gene, CDR1 is SGHDT and CDR2 is YYEEEE. The CDR3 protein is CASSSRQGRPYEQYF. The CDR3 bases are TGTGCCAGCAGCTCAAGGCAGGGCCGACCCTACGAGCAGTACTTC.

The chain joins TRBV2 to TRBJ1-6; D is unresolved. The length of the CDR3 is 14 residues. The germline V and J ends were trimmed by 6 bases and 2 bases, with 8 bases remaining between them. Per the germline V gene, CDR1 is SNHLY and CDR2 is FYNNEI. The CDR3 coding sequence is TGTGCCAGCAGGACAATTACCTATAATTCACCCCTCCACTTT. Encoded protein: CASRTITYNSPLHF. The full variable domain, with the rest looked up from reference TRBV2 and TRBJ1-6, is EPEVTQTPSHQVTQMGQEVILRCVPISNHLYFYWYRQILGQKVEFLVSFYNNEISEKSEIFDDQFSVERPDGSNFTLKIRSTKLEDSAMYFCASRTITYNSPLHFGNGTRLTVT.

The rearrangement links TRBV24-1 to TRBJ2-5, with 13 bases fitting TRBD2. CDR3 length: 19 residues. Germline loops: CDR1 KGHDR, CDR2 SFDVKD. Trimming removed 4 bases from V and 1 base from J; junction bases left unmatched: 11. The CDR3, as DNA: TGTGCCACCAGTGAGTCGCTTCCGGGACTAGCGGGGTTCCAAGAGACCCAGTACTTC. Translated, it gives CATSESLPGLAGFQETQYF.

The chain is built from TRBV4-1 and TRBJ2-2; D might be TRBD2 (5 bases). This CDR3 spans 19 amino acids. Trimming took off 0 bases at V and 1 base at J, with 18 bases between the two ends. In germline, CDR1 is MGHRA, CDR2 YSYEKL. CDR3 DNA sequence: TGCGCCAGCAGCCAAGATACGGCTAGCAGACGCTGGAACACCGGGGAGCTGTTTTTT. Its protein is CASSQDTASRRWNTGELFF.

The V and J genes are TRBV28 and TRBJ1-1; 7 bases agree with TRBD1. CDR1 and CDR2 from the germline V gene are MDHEN and SYDVKM. V gave up 6 bases and J gave up 5 bases; unmatched junction bases: 9. The CDR3 totals 14 residues. CDR3 sequence reads: CASRLPGGSTEAFF. CDR3 sequence (DNA): TGTGCCAGCAGGCTGCCAGGGGGGTCAACTGAAGCTTTCTTT.

The gene calls are TRBV11-2 and TRBJ2-1, with D unresolved. The CDR3 runs to 11 residues. Germline V gives CDR1 SGHAT, CDR2 FQNNGV. V was trimmed by 1 base and J by 10 bases, leaving 5 bases between them. The CDR3 loop is CASSLVQEQFF. In DNA form, the CDR3 reads TGTGCCAGCAGCTTAGTCCAGGAGCAGTTCTTC. Full variable domain (missing parts from reference TRBV11-2 and TRBJ2-1): EAGVAQSPRYKIIEKRQSVAFWCNPISGHATLYWYQQILGQGPKLLIQFQNNGVVDDSQLPKDRFSAERLKGVDSTLKIQPAKLEDSAVYLCASSLVQEQFFGPGTRLTVL.

The chain uses TRBV9 and TRBJ2-3; 8 positions match TRBD2. CDR1 and CDR2 (germline): SGDLS, YYNGEE. The trim removed 3 bases at V and 5 bases at J, leaving 8 bases unmatched. This CDR3 is built from 15 residues. As DNA, the CDR3 is TGTGCCAGCAGCGCCCGAGCGGGAGAGGTAGATACGCAGTATTTT. Translating gives CASSARAGEVDTQYF.

V is TRBV4-2 and J is TRBJ2-7; 8 nucleotides line up with TRBD2. Germline V gene lookup returns CDR1 LGHNA and CDR2 YNFKEQ. This CDR3 region has 16 residues. V was pared by 1 base and J by 2 bases, with 7 bases of the junction left unmatched. In DNA form, the CDR3 reads TGTGCCAGCAGCCAAGGTGGTCTAGCGGGTCCCTACGAGCAGTACTTC. Translating gives CASSQGGLAGPYEQYF.

This rearrangement joins TRBV19 to TRBJ2-2; 13 bases are shared with TRBD2. The CDR3 loop spans 18 amino acids. Losses at the gene ends were 1 base for V and 0 bases for J; bases not matched to a gene: 2. CDR1 is LNHDA, CDR2 SQIVND, per germline (reference sequence). CDR3 coding DNA: TGTGCCAGTAGTATAGGACTAGCGGGAGGCTCGAACACCGGGGAGCTGTTTTTT. Translation gives CASSIGLAGGSNTGELFF.

The chain links TRBV5-5 to TRBJ2-1, with 11 positions matching TRBD2. This CDR3 contains 15 residues. Germline V lookup: CDR1 SGHKS, CDR2 YYEKEE (reference sequence). J was trimmed by 5 bases and V by 5 bases; bases with no gene match: 6. The CDR3 protein is CASSRTSGPDNEQFF. As DNA, the CDR3 is TGTGCCAGCAGTCGGACTAGCGGGCCCGACAATGAGCAGTTCTTC. The variable domain in full, completed from reference TRBV5-5 and TRBJ2-1, reads DAGVTQSPTHLIKTRGQQVTLRCSPISGHKSVSWYQQVLGQGPQFIFQYYEKEERGRGNFPDRFSARQFPNYSSELNVNALLLGDSALYLCASSRTSGPDNEQFFGPGTRLTVL.

The chain employs TRBV5-1 and TRBJ2-2; D unresolved. The CDR3 totals 15 residues. Germline values: CDR1 SGHRS, CDR2 YFSETQ. Between the trimmed V and J ends, which lost 0 bases and 2 bases, there was a span of 8 bases. This chain's CDR3 is CASSLVPVNTGELFF. As DNA, the CDR3 is TGCGCCAGCAGCTTGGTACCAGTTAACACCGGGGAGCTGTTTTTT.

This rearrangement joins TRBV7-6 to TRBJ2-2, with a weak D call TRBD1 (7 bases). This CDR3 spans 16 amino acids. Germline V lookup: CDR1 SGHVS, CDR2 FNYEAQ. Trimming stripped 5 bases from V and 6 bases from J, with 19 bases between. This chain's CDR3 is CASSQRQGLEAGELFF. CDR3 sequence (DNA): TGTGCCAGCAGCCAGCGACAGGGACTTGAGGCCGGGGAGCTGTTTTTT.

The gene calls are TRBV6-1 and TRBJ1-3, with 7 bases identical to TRBD1. Germline values: CDR1 MNHNS, CDR2 SASEGT. J gave up 2 bases and V 4 bases, and 8 bases lay outside the gene matches. The CDR3 length is 16 residues. The DNA of the CDR3 is TGTGCCAGCAGTGGGACAGGAAAGAGCACTGGAAACACCATATATTTT. Protein: CASSGTGKSTGNTIYF.

This chain links TRBV19 with TRBJ1-2; tentative D call: TRBD1 (5 bases). CDR1 and CDR2 from the germline V gene are LNHDA and SQIVND (reference sequence). V was clipped by 6 bases and J by 0 bases, with 23 bases between them. This CDR3 has 18 residues. CDR3 in amino acids: CASSPPGSGRRTNYGYTF. CDR3 nucleotide sequence: TGTGCCAGTAGCCCTCCAGGGTCAGGGCGACGAACTAACTATGGCTACACCTTC.

Here the CDR3 DNA reads TGTGCCAGCTCACCACTCCGGGCCCCGGAGGCCGGGGAGCTGTTTTTT. This gives the protein CASSPLRAPEAGELFF. V usage is TRBV18 and J usage is TRBJ2-2; D is perhaps TRBD2 (5 bases). V was pared by 1 base and J by 6 bases, with 15 bases between. The CDR3 covers 16 residues. CDR1 is KGHSH, CDR2 LQKENI, per germline.

The CDR3 DNA reads as TGTGCCAGAAGCATGGGACAGGGGGTCCACGAGCAGTACTTC. It is translated as CARSMGQGVHEQYF. The chain recombines TRBV5-3 with TRBJ2-7, with 11 nucleotides matching TRBD1. TRBV5-3 counts as an open reading frame of uncertain function. This CDR3 contains 14 residues. With V trimmed by 4 bases and J by 5 bases, 5 bases remained unmatched.

The chain has TRBV27 and TRBJ2-1, with 10 bases that match TRBD2. CDR3 size: 16 residues. Trimming removed 5 bases from V and 4 bases from J; junction bases left unmatched: 8. The germline CDR1 and CDR2 sequences are MNHEY and SMNVEV (reference sequence). CDR3 bases: TGTGCCAGCAGTAGCTACACTAGCGGGATTTACAATGAGCAGTTCTTC. This gives the protein CASSSYTSGIYNEQFF.

The chain employs TRBV5-5 and TRBJ1-5, with a weak D call TRBD1 (6 bases). The CDR3 runs 15 residues. CDR1 is SGHKS and CDR2 is YYEKEE in the germline V gene (reference sequence). V dropped 0 bases and J dropped 6 bases, with 13 bases sitting between them. CDR3 sequence reads: CASSLVGGAGQPQHF. The CDR3 DNA reads TGTGCCAGCAGCTTGGTTGGGGGCGCTGGTCAGCCCCAGCATTTT.

CDR3 residues: CASSLPRDRESGTQYF. For the CDR3, the DNA is TGTGCCAGCAGCTTGCCTCGGGACAGGGAGTCGGGGACCCAGTACTTC. The rearrangement links TRBV5-6 to TRBJ2-5; 9 nucleotides align to TRBD1. CDR3 size: 16 residues. With 1 base clipped from V and 7 bases from J, the junction kept 11 bases outside the gene matches. CDR1 is SGHDT, CDR2 YYEEEE, per germline.

V and J are TRBV19 and TRBJ2-7; 8 bases are a match to TRBD1. The CDR3 has 14 residues. The germline gives CDR1 LNHDA, CDR2 SQIVND (reference sequence). The ends lost 4 bases at V and 2 bases at J; junction bases unmatched: 4. CDR3 nucleotide sequence: TGTGCCAGTAGTAGACAGGGGCTTACCTACGAGCAGTACTTC. Its translation is CASSRQGLTYEQYF. Filled out from reference TRBV19 and TRBJ2-7, the complete variable domain reads DGGITQSPKYLFRKEGQNVTLSCEQNLNHDAMYWYRQDPGQGLRLIYYSQIVNDFQKGDIAEGYSVSREKKESFPLTVTSAQKNPTAFYLCASSRQGLTYEQYFGPGTRLTVT.

The chain has TRBV6-2 or TRBV6-3 and TRBJ1-1; D not resolved. Germline V lookup: CDR1 MNHEY, CDR2 SVGEGT. Trimming took 2 bases from V and 3 from J, leaving 16 bases between them. This CDR3 is 16 amino acids long. The CDR3 coding sequence is TGTGCCAGCAGTTACCGCGACTATCGGAGAGACACTGAAGCTTTCTTT. Translating gives CASSYRDYRRDTEAFF.